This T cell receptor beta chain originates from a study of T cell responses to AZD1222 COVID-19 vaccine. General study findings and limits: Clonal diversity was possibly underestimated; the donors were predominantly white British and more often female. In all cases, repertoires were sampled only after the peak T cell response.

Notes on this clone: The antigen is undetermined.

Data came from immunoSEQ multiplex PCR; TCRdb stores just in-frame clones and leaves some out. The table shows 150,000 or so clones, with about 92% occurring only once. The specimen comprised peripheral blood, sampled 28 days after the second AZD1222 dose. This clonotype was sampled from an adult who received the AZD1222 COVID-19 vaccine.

The CDR3 nucleotides read TGTGCCAGCAGCCAAGAACCACGTAATGAAAAACTGTTTTTT. Translation: CASSQEPRNEKLFF. The gene calls are TRBV4-2 and TRBJ1-4; no clear D gene. CDR1 is LGHNA, CDR2 YNFKEQ, per germline. This CDR3 is 14 amino acids long. V dropped 0 bases and J dropped 4 bases, with 6 bases sitting between them.